This TCR beta chain was captured in a study of blood T cell repertoires in COVID-19. Overall study: Italy, Spain and the United States were the sources of the convalescent and acute COVID-19 samples.

Repertoires were generated with immunoSEQ multiplex PCR, while TCRdb's copy carries only in-frame clones and drops some. This sample has tens of thousands of clones; roughly 84% occur once, and the top ten carry about 35%. Germline assignment: CDR1 SEHNR and CDR2 FQNEAQ (reference sequence). The CDR3 is 13 amino acids. V gave up 5 bases and J gave up 7 bases; unmatched junction bases: 7. This chain links TRBV7-9 with TRBJ2-7; TRBD1 matches at 8 bases. The source is a man in his 70s with active COVID-19. Sequencing was done on a sample of peripheral blood. CDR3 coding DNA: TGTGCCAGCAGCGCCGGGACAGGCTATGAGCAGTACTTC. Its protein product is CASSAGTGYEQYF.